This T cell receptor (beta chain) was observed in a study of cytomegalovirus exposure and HLA in healthy donors. In the study overall: The 95 to 150 validation repertoires used a platform that matched the one used for the approximately 700 first-cohort repertoires, as a later analysis reported.

The germline V gene encodes CDR1 GTSNPN and CDR2 SVGIG (reference sequence). The CDR3 totals 12 residues. V dropped 4 bases and J dropped 2 bases, with 8 bases sitting between them. Sequenced by immunoSEQ multiplex PCR; TCRdb stores in-frame clones only, minus some. The repertoire includes more than 100,000 clones, around nine tenths of them detected once, and approximately 1.5% sits in the top ten. The study, taken as a whole, reports: With high specificity and sensitivity, the classifier reportedly diagnosed cytomegalovirus status. In vitro data verified a few CMV-associated chains as specific for CMV antigens.

A roughly 130-subject validation cohort, separate from the roughly 670-subject first cohort, supplied the donors. As regards this clone: The antigen remains undetermined.

V gene TRBV30 combines with J gene TRBJ2-5; possible D gene TRBD2, 5 bases. The specimen was PBMCs. The clonotype originates from a man aged 25-40 years in good health and CMV-seronegative. CDR3 coding DNA: TGTGCCTGGACAGGAGGTCAAGAGACCCAGTACTTC. It encodes CAWTGGQETQYF.